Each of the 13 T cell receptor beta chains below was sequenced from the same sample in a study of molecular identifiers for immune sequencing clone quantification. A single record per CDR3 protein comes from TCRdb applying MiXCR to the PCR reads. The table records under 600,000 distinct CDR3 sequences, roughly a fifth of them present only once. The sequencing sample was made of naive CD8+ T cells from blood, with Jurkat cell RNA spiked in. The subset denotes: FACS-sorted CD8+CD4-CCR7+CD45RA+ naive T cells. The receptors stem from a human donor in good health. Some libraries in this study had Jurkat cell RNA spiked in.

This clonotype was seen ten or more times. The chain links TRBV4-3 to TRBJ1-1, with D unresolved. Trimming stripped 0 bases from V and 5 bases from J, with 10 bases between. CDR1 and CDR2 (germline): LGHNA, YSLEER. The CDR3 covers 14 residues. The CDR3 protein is CASSQDRGATEAFF. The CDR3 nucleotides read TGCGCCAGCAGCCAAGACCGGGGAGCGACTGAAGCTTTCTTT.

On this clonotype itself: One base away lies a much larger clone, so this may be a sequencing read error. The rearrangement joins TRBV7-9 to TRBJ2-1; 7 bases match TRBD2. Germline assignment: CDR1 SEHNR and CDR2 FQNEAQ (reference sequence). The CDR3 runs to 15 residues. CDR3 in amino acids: CASSLSSSGYNEQSF. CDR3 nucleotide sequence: TGTGCCAGCAGCTTATCCTCTAGCGGTTACAATGAGCAGTCCTTC.

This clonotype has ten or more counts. The CDR3 is CSVEQIADTQYF. As DNA, the CDR3 is TGCAGCGTTGAACAGATCGCCGATACGCAGTATTTT. The chain uses TRBV29-1 and TRBJ2-3; no reliable D call. Trimming cost V 2 bases and J 6 bases, with 9 bases left between them. The CDR3 length is 12 residues. Germline V gene data show CDR1 as SQVTM and CDR2 as ANQGSEA.

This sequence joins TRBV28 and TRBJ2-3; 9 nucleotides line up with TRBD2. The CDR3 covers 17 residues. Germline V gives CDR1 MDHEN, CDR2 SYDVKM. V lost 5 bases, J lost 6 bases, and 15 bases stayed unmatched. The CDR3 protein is CASSRRQGGRALDTQYF. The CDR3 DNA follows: TGTGCCAGCAGTAGACGACAAGGCGGGAGGGCCTTGGATACGCAGTATTTT. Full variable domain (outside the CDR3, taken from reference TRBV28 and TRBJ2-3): DVKVTQSSRYLVKRTGEKVFLECVQDMDHENMFWYRQDPGLGLRLIYFSYDVKMKEKGDIPEGYSVSREKKERFSLILESASTNQTSMYLCASSRRQGGRALDTQYFGPGTRLTVL.

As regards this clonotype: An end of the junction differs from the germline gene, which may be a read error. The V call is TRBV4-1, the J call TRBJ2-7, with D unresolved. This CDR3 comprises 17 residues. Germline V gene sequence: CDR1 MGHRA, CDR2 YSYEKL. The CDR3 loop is CASSRFAGSLGSYERYF. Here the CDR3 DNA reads TGCGCCAGCAGCCGTTTCGCCGGGTCCCTCGGCTCCTACGAGCGGTACTTC.

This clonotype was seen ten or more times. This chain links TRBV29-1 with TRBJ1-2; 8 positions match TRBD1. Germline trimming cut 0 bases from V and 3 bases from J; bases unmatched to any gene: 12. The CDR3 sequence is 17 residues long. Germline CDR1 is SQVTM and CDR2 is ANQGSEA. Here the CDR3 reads CSVEEGALQGVDYGYTF. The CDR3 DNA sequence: TGCAGCGTTGAAGAAGGGGCTCTACAGGGGGTGGACTATGGCTACACCTTC.

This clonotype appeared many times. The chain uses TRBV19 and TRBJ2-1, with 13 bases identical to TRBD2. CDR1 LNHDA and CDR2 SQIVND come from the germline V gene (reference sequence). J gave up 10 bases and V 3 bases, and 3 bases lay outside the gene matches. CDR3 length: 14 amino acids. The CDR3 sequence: CASSMEGLAGEQFF. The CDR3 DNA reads TGTGCCAGTAGTATGGAGGGACTAGCGGGAGAGCAGTTCTTC.

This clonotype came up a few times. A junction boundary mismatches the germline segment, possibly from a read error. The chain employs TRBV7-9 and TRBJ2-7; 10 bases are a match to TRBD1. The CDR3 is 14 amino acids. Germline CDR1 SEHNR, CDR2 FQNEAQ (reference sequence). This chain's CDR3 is CASSSQGQGNEQHF. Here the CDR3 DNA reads TGTGCCAGCAGCTCCCAGGGACAGGGGAACGAGCAGCACTTC. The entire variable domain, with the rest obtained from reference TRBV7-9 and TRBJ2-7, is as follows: DTGVSQNPRHKITKRGQNVTFRCDPISEHNRLYWYRQTLGQGPEFLTYFQNEAQLEKSRLLSDRFSAERPKGSFSTLEIQRTEQGDSAMYLCASSSQGQGNEQHFGPGTRLTVT.

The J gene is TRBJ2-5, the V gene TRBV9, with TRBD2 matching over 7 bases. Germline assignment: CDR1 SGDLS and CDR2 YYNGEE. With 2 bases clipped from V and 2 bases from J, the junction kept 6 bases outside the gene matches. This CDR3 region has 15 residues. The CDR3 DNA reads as TGTGCCAGCAGCGTGGAGGCGGGACTACAAGAGACCCAGTACTTC. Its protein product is CASSVEAGLQETQYF.

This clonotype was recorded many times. DNA for the CDR3: TGCGCCAGCAGCCAGGAGCTAGCGGCGATCTCTGGGGCCAACGTCCTGACTTTC. Translated: CASSQELAAISGANVLTF. The chain couples TRBV5-1 to TRBJ2-6, with TRBD2 matching 7 bases. This CDR3 is built from 18 residues. Germline lookup yields CDR1 SGHRS and CDR2 YFSETQ. Losses at the gene ends were 4 bases for V and 0 bases for J; bases not matched to a gene: 10. Filled out from reference TRBV5-1 and TRBJ2-6, the complete variable domain reads KAGVTQTPRYLIKTRGQQVTLSCSPISGHRSVSWYQQTPGQGLQFLFEYFSETQRNKGNFPGRFSGRQFSNSRSEMNVSTLELGDSALYLCASSQELAAISGANVLTFGAGSRLTVL.

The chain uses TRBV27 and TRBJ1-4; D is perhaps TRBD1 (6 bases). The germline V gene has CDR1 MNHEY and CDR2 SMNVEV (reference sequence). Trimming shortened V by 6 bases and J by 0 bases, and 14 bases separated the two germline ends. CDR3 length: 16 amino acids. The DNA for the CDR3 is TGTGCCAGCAGGGAGGGAGGGGGGGCAACTAATGAAAAACTGTTTTTT. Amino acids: CASREGGGATNEKLFF.

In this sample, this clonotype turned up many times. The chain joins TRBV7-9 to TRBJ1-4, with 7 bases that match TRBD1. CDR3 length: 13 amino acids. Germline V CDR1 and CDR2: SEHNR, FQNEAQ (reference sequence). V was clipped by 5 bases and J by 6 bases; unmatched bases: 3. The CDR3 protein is CASSPGQDEKLFF. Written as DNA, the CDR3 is TGTGCCAGCAGCCCCGGACAGGATGAAAAACTGTTTTTT.

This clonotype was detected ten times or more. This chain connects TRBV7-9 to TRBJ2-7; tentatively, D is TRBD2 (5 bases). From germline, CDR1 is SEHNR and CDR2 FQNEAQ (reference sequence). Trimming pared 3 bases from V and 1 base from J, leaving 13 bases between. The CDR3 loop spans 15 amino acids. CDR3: CASSLPHGESYEQYF. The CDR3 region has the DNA TGTGCCAGCAGCTTGCCCCACGGGGAGTCCTACGAGCAGTACTTC.